This TCR beta chain comes out of a study of human T cells and chemical hapten exposure. Regarding time point: pre-sensitization, week 0. Regarding treatment: therapeutic diphenylcyclopropenone sensitization with weekly scalp DPC. TCRdb passed the RACE reads through MiXCR, listing each CDR3 protein once. This sample has approximately 77,000 distinct CDR3 sequences; around 13% occur once, and the top ten carry more than 3.5%. This clonotype was obtained from a woman in her 50s with alopecia areata. Some clones in this sample may be carry-over from other donors' samples. This sample comprised whole blood, obtained in connection with sensitization to the hapten diphenylcyclopropenone (DPC).

The CDR3 nucleotides are TGTGCCAGCAGCCACCTCGGCAGGACCTCTGGGGCCAACGTCCTGACTTTC. Translation gives CASSHLGRTSGANVLTF. This rearrangement joins TRBV7-6 to TRBJ2-6; D unclear. V lost 5 bases and J 0 bases, leaving 14 bases between the germline ends. The CDR3 contains 17 residues. Germline CDR1 SGHVS, CDR2 FNYEAQ.